This T cell receptor (beta chain) was captured by sequencing in a study of cytomegalovirus exposure and HLA in healthy donors. Points on this clone: The sample contains more than one DNA sequence encoding this CDR3.

The CDR3 loop spans 14 amino acids. Germline V gene lookup returns CDR1 KGHSH and CDR2 LQKENI. J lost 3 bases, V lost 3 bases, and 2 bases had no gene match. This PCR relied on a set of 60 Vbeta primers and 13 Jbeta primers. Clones were read by immunoSEQ multiplex PCR, and TCRdb kept only the in-frame ones, dropping some. The repertoire table contains around 200,000 clones. The chain carries TRBV18 and TRBJ1-3; 7 bases align to TRBD1. What was sequenced was PBMCs. The receptor was isolated from a woman aged 25 to 39 in good health and CMV-seropositive. CDR3 sequence (DNA): TGTGCCAGCTCACCCACAGGGGTTGGAAACACCATATATTTT. Amino acids: CASSPTGVGNTIYF. The full variable domain, its missing parts supplied by reference TRBV18 and TRBJ1-3, is NAGVMQNPRHLVRRRGQEARLRCSPMKGHSHVYWYRQLPEEGLKFMVYLQKENIIDESGMPKERFSAEFPKEGPSILRIQQVVRGDSAAYFCASSPTGVGNTIYFGEGSWLTVV.